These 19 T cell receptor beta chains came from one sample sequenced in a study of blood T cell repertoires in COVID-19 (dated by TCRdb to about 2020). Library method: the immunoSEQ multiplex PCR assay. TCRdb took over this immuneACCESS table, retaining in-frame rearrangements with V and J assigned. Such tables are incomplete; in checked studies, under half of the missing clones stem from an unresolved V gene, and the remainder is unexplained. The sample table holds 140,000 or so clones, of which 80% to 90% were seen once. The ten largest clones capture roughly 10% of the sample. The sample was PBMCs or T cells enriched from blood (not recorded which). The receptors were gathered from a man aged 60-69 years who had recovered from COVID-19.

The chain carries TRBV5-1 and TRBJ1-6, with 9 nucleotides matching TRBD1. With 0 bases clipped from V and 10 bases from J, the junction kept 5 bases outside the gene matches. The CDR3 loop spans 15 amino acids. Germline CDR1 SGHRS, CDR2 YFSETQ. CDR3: CASSLEGQGNSPLHF. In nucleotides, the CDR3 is TGCGCCAGCAGCTTGGAGGGACAGGGAAACTCACCCCTCCACTTT.

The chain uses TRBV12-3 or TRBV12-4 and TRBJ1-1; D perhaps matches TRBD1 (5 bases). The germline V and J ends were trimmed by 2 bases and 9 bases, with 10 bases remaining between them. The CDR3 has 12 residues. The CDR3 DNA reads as TGTGCCAGCAGTTTACCCCGGGGGAAAGCTTTCTTT. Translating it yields CASSLPRGKAFF.

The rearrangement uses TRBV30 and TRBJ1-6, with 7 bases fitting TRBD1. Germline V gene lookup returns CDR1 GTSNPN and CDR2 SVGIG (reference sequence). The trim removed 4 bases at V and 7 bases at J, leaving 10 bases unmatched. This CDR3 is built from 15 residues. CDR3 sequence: CAWNWAGTANSPLHF. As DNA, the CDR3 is TGTGCCTGGAACTGGGCCGGGACAGCAAATTCACCCCTCCACTTT.

As DNA, the CDR3 is TGTGCCAGCAGTGAATATCTTGAGACTGAAGCTTTCTTT. Its translation is CASSEYLETEAFF. V usage is TRBV2 and J usage is TRBJ1-1, with no clear D. V was cut by 2 bases and J by 5 bases, with 9 bases left in between. Germline V gene lookup returns CDR1 SNHLY and CDR2 FYNNEI. The CDR3 runs 13 residues.

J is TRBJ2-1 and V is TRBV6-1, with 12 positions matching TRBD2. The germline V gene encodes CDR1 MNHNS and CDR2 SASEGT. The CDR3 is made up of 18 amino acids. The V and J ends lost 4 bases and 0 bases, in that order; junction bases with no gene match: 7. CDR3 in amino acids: CASSGLAGVSLSYNEQFF. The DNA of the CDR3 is TGTGCCAGCAGTGGACTAGCGGGGGTCAGCCTCTCCTACAATGAGCAGTTCTTC.

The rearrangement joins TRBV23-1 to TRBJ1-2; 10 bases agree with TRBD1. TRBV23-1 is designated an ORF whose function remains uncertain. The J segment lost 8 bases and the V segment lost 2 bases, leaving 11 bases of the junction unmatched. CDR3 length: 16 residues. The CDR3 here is CASSQTRGQGPGGYTF. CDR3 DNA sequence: TGCGCCAGCAGTCAAACGAGGGGACAGGGGCCGGGGGGCTACACCTTC.

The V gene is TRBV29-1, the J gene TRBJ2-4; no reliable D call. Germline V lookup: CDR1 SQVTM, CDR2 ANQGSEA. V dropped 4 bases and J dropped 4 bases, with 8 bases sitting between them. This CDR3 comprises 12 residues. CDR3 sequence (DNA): TGCAGCGTTGCCGGTGTTAAAAACATTCAGTACTTC. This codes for CSVAGVKNIQYF.

The DNA for the CDR3 is TGCGCCAGCAGCCCCACCGGGACAGGCAATCAGCCCCAGCATTTT. It translates to CASSPTGTGNQPQHF. The chain carries TRBV4-1 and TRBJ1-5; TRBD1 aligns across 7 bases. Trimming took 4 bases from V and 2 from J; bases not matched to a gene: 5. This CDR3 has 15 residues. CDR1 is MGHRA and CDR2 is YSYEKL in the germline V gene.

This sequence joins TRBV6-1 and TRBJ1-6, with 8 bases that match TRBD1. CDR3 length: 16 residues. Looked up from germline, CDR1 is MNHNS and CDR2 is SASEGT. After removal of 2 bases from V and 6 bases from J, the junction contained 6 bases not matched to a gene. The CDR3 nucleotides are TGTGCCAGCAGTGAACCCAGGGGGCTTGGTAATTCACCCCTCCACTTT. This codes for CASSEPRGLGNSPLHF.

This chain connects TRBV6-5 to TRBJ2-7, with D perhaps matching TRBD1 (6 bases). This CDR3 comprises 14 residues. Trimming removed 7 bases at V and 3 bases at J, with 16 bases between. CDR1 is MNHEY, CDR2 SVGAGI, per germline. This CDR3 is CASTVSRGFYEQYF. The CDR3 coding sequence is TGTGCCAGCACCGTTAGCAGGGGTTTCTACGAGCAGTACTTC.

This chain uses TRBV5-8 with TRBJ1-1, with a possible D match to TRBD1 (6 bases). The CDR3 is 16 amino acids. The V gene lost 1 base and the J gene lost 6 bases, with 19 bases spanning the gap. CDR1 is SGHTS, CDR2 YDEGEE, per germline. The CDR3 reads CASSLTITGRGPEAFF. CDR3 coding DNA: TGTGCCAGCAGCTTGACCATAACAGGGAGAGGGCCTGAAGCTTTCTTT.

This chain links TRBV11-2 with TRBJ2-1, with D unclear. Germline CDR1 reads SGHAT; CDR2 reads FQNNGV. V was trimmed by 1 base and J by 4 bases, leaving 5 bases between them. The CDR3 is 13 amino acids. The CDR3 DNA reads TGTGCCAGCAGCTTAGCACAGTACAATGAGCAGTTCTTC. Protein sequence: CASSLAQYNEQFF.

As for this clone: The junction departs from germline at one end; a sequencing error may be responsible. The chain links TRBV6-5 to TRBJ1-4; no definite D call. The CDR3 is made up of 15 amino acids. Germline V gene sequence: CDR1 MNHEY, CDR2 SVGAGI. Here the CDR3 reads CASSYFPATNGKLFF. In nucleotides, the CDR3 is TGTGCCAGCAGTTACTTCCCCGCCACTAATGGAAAACTGTTTTTT.

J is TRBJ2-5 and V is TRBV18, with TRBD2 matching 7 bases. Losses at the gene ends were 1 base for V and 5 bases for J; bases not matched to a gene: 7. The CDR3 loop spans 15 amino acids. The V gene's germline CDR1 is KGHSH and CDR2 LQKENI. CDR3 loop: CASSPRSGAGETQYF. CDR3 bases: TGTGCCAGCTCACCACGGAGCGGGGCGGGGGAGACCCAGTACTTC. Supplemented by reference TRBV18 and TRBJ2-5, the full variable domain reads NAGVMQNPRHLVRRRGQEARLRCSPMKGHSHVYWYRQLPEEGLKFMVYLQKENIIDESGMPKERFSAEFPKEGPSILRIQQVVRGDSAAYFCASSPRSGAGETQYFGPGTRLLVL.

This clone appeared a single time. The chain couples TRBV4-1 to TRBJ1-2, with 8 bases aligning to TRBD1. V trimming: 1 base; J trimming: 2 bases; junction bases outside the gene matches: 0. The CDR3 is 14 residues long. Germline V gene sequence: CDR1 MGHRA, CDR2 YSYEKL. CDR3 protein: CASSQGTGNYGYTF. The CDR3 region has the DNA TGCGCCAGCAGCCAAGGGACAGGGAACTATGGCTACACCTTC.

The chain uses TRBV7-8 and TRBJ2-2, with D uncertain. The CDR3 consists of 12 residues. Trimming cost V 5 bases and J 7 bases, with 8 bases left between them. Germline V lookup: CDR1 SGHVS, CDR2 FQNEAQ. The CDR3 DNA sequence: TGTGCCAGCAGCCCTAGATTCGGGGAGCTGTTTTTT. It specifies CASSPRFGELFF.

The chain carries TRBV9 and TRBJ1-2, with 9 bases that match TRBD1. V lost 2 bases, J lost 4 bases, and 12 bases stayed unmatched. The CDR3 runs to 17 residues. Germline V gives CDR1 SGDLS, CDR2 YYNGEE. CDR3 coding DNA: TGTGCCAGCAGCGTCCGGGACAGGGTAATTTGGAGCTATGGCTACACCTTC. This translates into CASSVRDRVIWSYGYTF. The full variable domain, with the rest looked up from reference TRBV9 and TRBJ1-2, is DSGVTQTPKHLITATGQRVTLRCSPRSGDLSVYWYQQSLDQGLQFLIQYYNGEERAKGNILERFSAQQFPDLHSELNLSSLELGDSALYFCASSVRDRVIWSYGYTFGSGTRLTVV.

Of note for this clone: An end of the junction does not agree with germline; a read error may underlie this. In DNA, the CDR3 is TGTGCCAGCAGTTCTGCTCCGGGACAGCGAAGAAGTCGAAGCTTC. It codes for CASSSAPGQRRSRSF. This chain joins TRBV28 and TRBJ1-2, with 7 positions matching TRBD1. The CDR3 runs to 15 residues. Germline lookup yields CDR1 MDHEN and CDR2 SYDVKM.

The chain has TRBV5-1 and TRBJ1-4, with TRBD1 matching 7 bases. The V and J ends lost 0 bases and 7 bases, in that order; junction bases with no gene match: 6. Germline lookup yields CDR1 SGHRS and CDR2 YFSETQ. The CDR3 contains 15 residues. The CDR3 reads CASSLAGTDIEKLFF. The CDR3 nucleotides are TGCGCCAGCAGCTTGGCCGGGACAGACATTGAAAAACTGTTTTTT.